One sample yielded the 10 T cell receptor beta chains listed below, sequenced in a study of beta chain features in type 1 diabetes. These receptors are not linked to any known antigen. Study observations and caveats: Among patients with Type 1 diabetes, TCRB CDR3s were moderately but significantly shorter in every one of the four CD4+ subsets.

The investigators reverse transcribed all of the isolated RNA, so they sequenced expressed TCRB transcripts. Generated by immunoSEQ multiplex PCR, the TCRdb table keeps only in-frame clones and is missing some. The sample yields over 300,000 clones, about a tenth seen once. The sample comprised central memory CD4+ T cells from blood. The receptor set was obtained from a man aged 25 to 45 with type 1 diabetes.

This clone was detected many times. A read error may account for a junction end that differs from germline. The chain uses TRBV7-9 and TRBJ2-7; the D gene is possibly TRBD1 (6 bases). CDR1 is SEHNR, CDR2 FQNEAQ, per germline (reference sequence). The CDR3 sequence is 16 residues long. The CDR3, as DNA: TGTGCCAGCAGTTTAGCCTCGGGACATAACTCCTACGAGCAGTACTTC. This sequence encodes CASSLASGHNSYEQYF.

This clone has a handful of counts. A much larger clone is a single base away; this may be a read error. The chain uses TRBV5-6 and TRBJ1-1; 8 bases fit TRBD1. Losses at the gene ends were 4 bases for V and 1 base for J; bases not matched to a gene: 9. The CDR3 has 16 amino acids. Looked up from germline, CDR1 is SGHDT and CDR2 is YYEEEE. CDR3 region: CASSPGQGEPNTEAFF. The CDR3 nucleotides read TGTGCCAGCAGCCCCGGACAGGGCGAACCGAACACTGAAGCTTTCTTT.

This clone was detected many times. The chain recombines TRBV28 with TRBJ1-6; D is ambiguous. V was shortened by 4 bases and J by 7 bases, with 14 bases between the two germline ends. This CDR3 is built from 15 residues. CDR1 MDHEN and CDR2 SYDVKM come from the germline V gene. As DNA, the CDR3 is TGTGCCAGCAGTTCCCTACAGAGGCCGAATTCACCCCTCCACTTT. It is translated as CASSSLQRPNSPLHF.

This clone occurred a few times. The J gene is TRBJ1-5, the V gene TRBV28; D is possibly TRBD1 (6 bases). This CDR3 has 14 residues. V lost 6 bases and J lost 1, with 10 bases in between. Germline V CDR1 and CDR2: MDHEN, SYDVKM. The CDR3 region has the DNA TGTGCCAGCAGCGGGGGCGGAAGCAATCAGCCCCAGCATTTT. This encodes CASSGGGSNQPQHF.

V is TRBV7-2 and J is TRBJ2-3; 10 bases are a match to TRBD2. CDR1 is SGHTA and CDR2 is FQGNSA in the germline V gene. CDR3 size: 15 residues. After removal of 6 bases from V and 9 bases from J, the junction contained 12 bases not matched to a gene. The CDR3 DNA sequence: TGTGCCAGCAGTAAACCCCCTAGCGGGGGCTACACGCAGTATTTT. Encoded protein: CASSKPPSGGYTQYF.

The gene calls are TRBV7-8 and TRBJ1-1; TRBD1 might be the D (6 bases). This CDR3 has 14 residues. V dropped 7 bases and J dropped 0 bases, with 12 bases sitting between them. Germline V gives CDR1 SGHVS, CDR2 FQNEAQ. The CDR3, as DNA: TGTGCCAGCATCCAAGGGGGGATGAACACTGAAGCTTTCTTT. Translated: CASIQGGMNTEAFF.

This rearrangement joins TRBV13 to TRBJ2-3; perhaps TRBD2 as D (5 bases). V lost 2 bases and J 5 bases, leaving 14 bases between the germline ends. The CDR3 totals 15 residues. The germline V gene encodes CDR1 PRHDT and CDR2 FYEKMQ (reference sequence). The DNA for the CDR3 is TGTGCCAGCAGCTTATCCGCTAGCTCGAGAGATACGCAGTATTTT. This encodes CASSLSASSRDTQYF.

The chain employs TRBV5-8 and TRBJ1-6; 8 bases fit TRBD1. This CDR3 spans 15 amino acids. The V and J ends lost 5 bases and 3 bases, in that order; junction bases with no gene match: 4. Germline CDR1 is SGHTS and CDR2 is YDEGEE. CDR3 nucleotide sequence: TGTGCCAGCAGGGACGGACAGGGCTATAATTCACCCCTCCACTTT. Protein sequence: CASRDGQGYNSPLHF. Supplemented by reference TRBV5-8 and TRBJ1-6, the full variable domain reads EAGVTQSPTHLIKTRGQQATLRCSPISGHTSVYWYQQALGLGLQFLLWYDEGEERNRGNFPPRFSGRQFPNYSSELNVNALELEDSALYLCASRDGQGYNSPLHFGNGTRLTVT.

The gene calls are TRBV7-8 and TRBJ1-2; 9 nucleotides agree with TRBD1. Trimming at V came to 5 bases and at J to 1 base, leaving 5 bases not matched to a gene. In germline, CDR1 is SGHVS, CDR2 FQNEAQ. The CDR3 runs 15 residues. The CDR3 sequence: CASSRSGQGNYGYTF. The CDR3 bases are TGTGCCAGCAGCCGTTCGGGACAGGGTAACTATGGCTACACCTTC.

The gene calls are TRBV30 and TRBJ2-7; D is uncertain. The germline CDR1 and CDR2 sequences are GTSNPN and SVGIG (reference sequence). V gave up 5 bases and J gave up 0 bases, with 11 bases separating them. This CDR3 spans 13 amino acids. This chain's CDR3 is CAWGRQPSYEQYF. CDR3 nucleotides: TGTGCCTGGGGTCGGCAGCCCTCCTACGAGCAGTACTTC.